This T cell receptor (beta chain) was retrieved from a study of blood T cell repertoires in COVID-19. Study-wide background: Acute and convalescent COVID-19 specimens originated in the United States, Italy and Spain. PBMCs, B-cell-depleted T cells, or T cells were the source of the cDNA or gDNA that made up the material.

In the authors' methods: From reference gene primer amplification, estimates of nucleated cell counts were derived. Clones were sequenced by immunoSEQ multiplex PCR, and TCRdb holds only the in-frame ones, with some missing. That table gives V, J and clone size, and the DNA gave D and trimming. The table lists about 140,000 clones, just under 90% of them singletons. V shed 7 bases and J shed 7 bases, with 17 bases lying between them. This CDR3 has 14 amino acids. Germline CDR1 is GTSNPN and CDR2 is SVGIG (reference sequence). The source is a woman in her thirties or forties with acute or convalescent COVID-19. The sample consisted of peripheral blood. The rearrangement links TRBV30 to TRBJ1-6; possible D gene TRBD1, 6 bases. CDR3 loop: CASTTGTLNSPLHF. DNA of the CDR3: TGTGCCTCTACGACCGGGACACTAAATTCACCCCTCCACTTT.